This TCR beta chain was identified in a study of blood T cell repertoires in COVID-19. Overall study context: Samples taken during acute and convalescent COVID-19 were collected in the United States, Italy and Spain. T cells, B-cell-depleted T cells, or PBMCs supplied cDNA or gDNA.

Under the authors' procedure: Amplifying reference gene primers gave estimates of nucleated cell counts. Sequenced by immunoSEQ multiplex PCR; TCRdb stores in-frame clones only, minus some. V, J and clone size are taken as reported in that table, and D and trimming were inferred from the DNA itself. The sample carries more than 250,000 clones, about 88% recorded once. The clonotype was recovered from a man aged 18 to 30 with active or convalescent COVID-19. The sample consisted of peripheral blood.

CDR3 DNA sequence: TGTGCCAGCTTTTCCCCCTATCAGCCCCAGCATTTT. It specifies CASFSPYQPQHF. The chain links TRBV12-3 or TRBV12-4 to TRBJ1-5; D ambiguous. Trimming took off 8 bases at V and 5 bases at J, with 10 bases between the two ends. CDR3 size: 12 residues.